Following are 27 T cell receptor beta chains from one sample sequenced in a study of T cells in Graves' hyperthyroidism and ophthalmopathy (dated 2019 in TCRdb). The library was built by means of multiplex PCR. The sequencer was an Illumina HiSeq 2000. The TCR beta CDR3 regions were amplified from RNA transcripts. The first round of RT-PCR for the TCR CDR3 was performed with the HTBI primer set and the Qiagen OneStep RT-PCR kit. In TCRdb, the public reads were trimmed at Q25 with fastp and aligned with MiXCR, with productive beta chains retained. Under each unique CDR3 protein, matching rows form one entry showing the most common genes and DNA. For this sample the table gives about 400,000 distinct CDR3 sequences, of which 13% to 15% were detected only once. Clones ranked in the top ten supply around 20% of the sample. The sample comprised blood. These receptors came from a woman aged 55-69 years with Graves' ophthalmopathy.

The V call is TRBV11-2, the J call TRBJ1-1, with 7 bases matching TRBD1. V lost 1 base, J lost 3 bases, and 5 bases stayed unmatched. The CDR3 consists of 15 residues. CDR1 and CDR2 from the germline V gene are SGHAT and FQNNGV. This CDR3 reads CASSLVWQGDTEAFF. The CDR3 DNA sequence: TGTGCCAGCAGCTTAGTGTGGCAGGGGGACACTGAAGCTTTCTTT.

This clonotype has ten or more counts. The J gene is TRBJ2-5, the V gene TRBV20-1; D gene ambiguous. Germline V gene sequence: CDR1 DFQATT, CDR2 SNEGSKA (reference sequence). This CDR3 region has 11 residues. V lost 4 bases and J 5 bases, leaving 8 bases between the germline ends. As DNA, the CDR3 is TGCAGTGCTAATCCTTCGGAGACCCAGTACTTC. This sequence encodes CSANPSETQYF.

Ten or more counts support this clonotype. The chain carries TRBV12-3 or TRBV12-4 and TRBJ2-3; D remains ambiguous. This CDR3 comprises 11 residues. V lost 5 bases to trimming and J lost 6 bases, with 6 bases between them. The CDR3 protein is CASSPHDTQYF. CDR3 nucleotides: TGTGCCAGCAGTCCGCACGATACGCAGTATTTT.

This clonotype was seen a handful of times. The chain uses TRBV20-1 and TRBJ2-5; D perhaps matches TRBD2 (6 bases). The germline CDR1 and CDR2 sequences are DFQATT and SNEGSKA (reference sequence). There are 14 residues in the CDR3. V shed 6 bases and J shed 4 bases, with 18 bases lying between them. The CDR3 region is CSALRTFGGETQYF. The CDR3 coding sequence is TGCAGTGCACTAAGGACGTTCGGGGGAGAGACCCAGTACTTC.

The V gene is TRBV7-9, the J gene TRBJ1-5; the D is unclear. This CDR3 has 15 residues. Between the trimmed V and J ends, which lost 5 bases and 4 bases, there was a span of 15 bases. The V gene's germline CDR1 is SEHNR and CDR2 FQNEAQ (reference sequence). The CDR3 here is CASSLSGGLNQPQHF. CDR3 coding DNA: TGTGCCAGCAGCCTAAGTGGAGGACTTAATCAGCCCCAGCATTTT.

This clonotype was seen repeatedly, ten times or more. The CDR3 DNA follows: TGTGCCAGCAGCCACAACAGGGTTAATGAGCAGTTCTTC. Protein: CASSHNRVNEQFF. The chain carries TRBV14 and TRBJ2-1; D is possibly TRBD1 (6 bases). With 3 bases removed from V and 7 bases from J, the gap between germline ends came to 10 bases. This CDR3 is built from 13 residues. Germline V gene sequence: CDR1 SGHDN, CDR2 FVKESK.

This clonotype was detected many times. V is TRBV3-1 and J is TRBJ2-2, with D hard to call. The germline gives CDR1 LGHDT, CDR2 YNNKEL (reference sequence). V was shortened by 5 bases and J by 5 bases, with 15 bases between the two germline ends. The CDR3 runs to 15 residues. Here the CDR3 DNA reads TGTGCCAGCAGCTCTTTTCCTCTCGGGACCGGGGAGCTGTTTTTT. It is translated as CASSSFPLGTGELFF. Together with reference TRBV3-1 and TRBJ2-2, the CDR3 gives the full variable domain: DTAVSQTPKYLVTQMGNDKSIKCEQNLGHDTMYWYKQDSKKFLKIMFSYNNKELIINETVPNRFSPKSPDKAHLNLHINSLELGDSAVYFCASSSFPLGTGELFFGEGSRLTVL.

This clonotype was observed many times. V usage is TRBV5-5 and J usage is TRBJ2-7; 10 bases are a match to TRBD1. The germline gives CDR1 SGHKS, CDR2 YYEKEE (reference sequence). The junction had 4 bases not matched to a gene; V was cut back by 0 bases and J by 4 bases. The length of the CDR3 is 15 residues. The CDR3 protein is CASSLEWDRGYEQYF. Here the CDR3 DNA reads TGTGCCAGCAGCTTGGAGTGGGACAGGGGATACGAGCAGTACTTC.

This clonotype was seen ten or more times. This chain connects TRBV7-2 to TRBJ2-3; maybe TRBD2 (6 bases). Trimming pared 1 base from V and 3 bases from J, leaving 17 bases between. The CDR3 sequence is 17 residues long. CDR1 and CDR2 (germline): SGHTA, FQGNSA. The CDR3 sequence: CASSLVPLAMWTDTQYF. DNA of the CDR3: TGTGCCAGCAGCTTAGTCCCTCTAGCGATGTGGACAGATACGCAGTATTTT.

The chain uses TRBV20-1 and TRBJ2-7; TRBD1 agrees at 9 bases. J gave up 5 bases and V 5 bases, and 4 bases lay outside the gene matches. The length of the CDR3 is 12 residues. From germline, CDR1 is DFQATT and CDR2 SNEGSKA (reference sequence). CDR3: CSAFHRGHEQYF. CDR3 DNA: TGCAGTGCTTTCCACAGGGGGCACGAGCAGTACTTC.

The chain is built from TRBV12-3 or TRBV12-4 and TRBJ2-1, with 7 bases fitting TRBD2. This CDR3 region has 15 residues. The trim removed 3 bases at V and 2 bases at J, leaving 4 bases unmatched. The CDR3 nucleotides read TGTGCCAGCAGTTTTGGGGGGAGGGCCTACAATGAGCAGTTCTTC. Its translation: CASSFGGRAYNEQFF.

This clonotype was detected ten times or more. The chain carries TRBV20-1 and TRBJ2-1, with a tentative D call TRBD1 (6 bases). Trimming shortened V by 2 bases and J by 5 bases, and 10 bases separated the two germline ends. From germline, CDR1 is DFQATT and CDR2 SNEGSKA (reference sequence). The CDR3 is 13 residues long. The CDR3 sequence is CSARWDTHNEQFF. CDR3 nucleotide sequence: TGCAGTGCTAGATGGGACACCCACAATGAGCAGTTCTTC.

This clonotype was observed many times. The V and J genes are TRBV7-3 and TRBJ2-2, with TRBD2 matching over 11 bases. Trimming removed 5 bases from V and 6 bases from J; junction bases left unmatched: 11. Germline V gives CDR1 SGHTA, CDR2 FQGTGA. This CDR3 comprises 17 residues. DNA for the CDR3: TGTGCCAGCAGCCCCCGGTCGCTAGCGGGGGGTGCCGGGGAGCTGTTTTTT. It translates to CASSPRSLAGGAGELFF.

This clonotype was detected a few times. V and J are TRBV4-1 and TRBJ1-3; 7 positions agree with TRBD1. Trimming cost V 2 bases and J 2 bases; bases outside gene matches: 3. Germline CDR1 is MGHRA and CDR2 is YSYEKL. This CDR3 is built from 15 residues. CDR3 nucleotide sequence: TGCGCCAGCAGCCAAAACGACAGGGCTGGAAACACCATATATTTT. Its translation: CASSQNDRAGNTIYF.

This clonotype was counted many times. This chain connects TRBV7-8 to TRBJ2-3, with D possibly being TRBD2 (5 bases). The V end lost 1 base, the J end lost 3 bases, and 8 bases lay between the germline ends. Germline V gives CDR1 SGHVS, CDR2 FQNEAQ. This CDR3 has 14 amino acids. The CDR3 nucleotides read TGTGCCAGCAGCTTAGATACGGGAACAGATACGCAGTATTTT. Translating it yields CASSLDTGTDTQYF. Drawing the rest from reference TRBV7-8 and TRBJ2-3, the complete variable domain is GAGVSQSPRYKVAKRGQDVALRCDPISGHVSLFWYQQALGQGPEFLTYFQNEAQLDKSGLPSDRFFAERPEGSVSTLKIQRTQQEDSAVYLCASSLDTGTDTQYFGPGTRLTVL.

This clonotype was seen repeatedly, ten times or more. The chain employs TRBV7-8 and TRBJ2-1, with D uncertain. Germline lookup yields CDR1 SGHVS and CDR2 FQNEAQ. The CDR3 loop spans 16 amino acids. Trimming removed 1 base from V and 1 base from J, with 11 bases in between. The DNA for the CDR3 is TGTGCCAGCAGCTTAGTTGACGGACCTTCCTACAATGAGCAGTTCTTC. This sequence encodes CASSLVDGPSYNEQFF.

This clonotype was observed once. The chain combines TRBV7-9 with TRBJ1-1, with D tentatively TRBD1 (5 bases). CDR1 is SEHNR, CDR2 FQNEAQ, per germline (reference sequence). This CDR3 contains 17 residues. With 0 bases removed from V and 0 bases from J, the gap between germline ends came to 14 bases. The CDR3 DNA sequence: TGTGCCAGCAGCTTAGCGGGGAATGAGGGACTGAACACTGAAGCTTTCTTT. It is translated as CASSLAGNEGLNTEAFF.

In its sample, this clonotype was seen many times. This chain connects TRBV2 to TRBJ2-3; 9 bases are a match to TRBD1. With V trimmed by 9 bases and J by 0 bases, 4 bases remained unmatched. The CDR3 spans 14 residues. Germline V lookup: CDR1 SNHLY, CDR2 FYNNEI. In DNA form, the CDR3 reads TGTGCCAGGGGGACAGGGACTAGCACAGATACGCAGTATTTT. It is translated as CARGTGTSTDTQYF.

Notes on this clonotype: This may stem from a read error, because a much larger clone lies one nucleotide away. This chain uses TRBV11-1 with TRBJ1-6; 10 bases are shared with TRBD1. The CDR3 is 16 amino acids. Germline V gene sequence: CDR1 SGHAT, CDR2 FQDESV (reference sequence). CDR3 in DNA: TGCGCCAGCAGCCAGGGACAGGGGCTGGGCAATTCATCCCTCCACTTT. Its translation is CASSQGQGLGNSSLHF.

This clonotype was seen ten or more times. The chain employs TRBV3-1 and TRBJ2-1, with 15 bases identical to TRBD2. The V gene end was trimmed by 2 bases and the J gene end by 6 bases; junction bases not matched to a gene: 5. CDR3 length: 17 residues. Per the germline V gene, CDR1 is LGHDT and CDR2 is YNNKEL (reference sequence). This chain's CDR3 is CASSQLRTSGRVNEQFF. The CDR3 region has the DNA TGTGCCAGCAGCCAACTTCGGACTAGCGGGAGGGTCAATGAGCAGTTCTTC.

This clonotype appeared many times. The chain recombines TRBV7-8 with TRBJ2-5; perhaps TRBD2 as D (6 bases). Trimming shortened V by 5 bases and J by 2 bases, and 18 bases separated the two germline ends. CDR3 size: 16 residues. Germline lookup yields CDR1 SGHVS and CDR2 FQNEAQ. CDR3 coding DNA: TGTGCCAGCAGCCGACCCCTAGCGACGGGACAAGAGACCCAGTACTTC. This sequence encodes CASSRPLATGQETQYF.

This chain uses TRBV6-1 with TRBJ1-6, with no clear D. This CDR3 is built from 15 residues. CDR1 is MNHNS, CDR2 SASEGT, per germline. Trimming took 8 bases from V and 0 from J, leaving 11 bases between them. The CDR3 bases are TGTGCCAGCTGCCTTGCGAGCTCCTATAATTCACCCCTCCACTTT. Protein: CASCLASSYNSPLHF.

The J gene is TRBJ2-1, the V gene TRBV29-1, with unresolved D. V was cut by 3 bases and J by 3 bases, with 3 bases left in between. Germline CDR1 and CDR2: SQVTM and ANQGSEA. CDR3 size: 11 residues. This chain's CDR3 is CSVEYYNEQFF. The CDR3 bases are TGCAGCGTTGAGTACTACAATGAGCAGTTCTTC.

The rearrangement links TRBV19 to TRBJ2-3, with D perhaps matching TRBD1 (5 bases). The CDR3 covers 16 residues. Trimming removed 2 bases at V and 3 bases at J, with 15 bases between. CDR1 and CDR2 (germline): LNHDA, SQIVND (reference sequence). DNA for the CDR3: TGTGCCAGTAGTATAAGCGACAGAGTTAGAACAGATACGCAGTATTTT. Encoded protein: CASSISDRVRTDTQYF.

The chain joins TRBV11-2 to TRBJ2-1, with 9 bases lining up with TRBD2. V trimming: 5 bases; J trimming: 4 bases; junction bases outside the gene matches: 9. CDR3 length equals 16 residues. Germline V lookup: CDR1 SGHAT, CDR2 FQNNGV. The CDR3 reads CASSPRLADIYNEQFF. The DNA for the CDR3 is TGTGCCAGCAGCCCAAGACTAGCGGATATTTACAATGAGCAGTTCTTC.

This sequence joins TRBV24-1 and TRBJ2-1, with D possibly TRBD2 on 5 matching bases. The V and J ends lost 2 bases and 0 bases respectively, with 10 bases between them. The CDR3 has 16 amino acids. CDR1 is KGHDR, CDR2 SFDVKD, per germline. CDR3 loop: CATSDSGSGSYNEQFF. CDR3 sequence (DNA): TGTGCCACCAGTGATTCCGGCAGCGGCTCCTACAATGAGCAGTTCTTC.

The rearrangement joins TRBV24-1 to TRBJ1-1; TRBD1 aligns across 9 bases. The CDR3 runs to 15 residues. Germline loops: CDR1 KGHDR, CDR2 SFDVKD. The V gene end was trimmed by 4 bases and the J gene end by 4 bases; junction bases not matched to a gene: 6. In DNA form, the CDR3 reads TGTGCCACCAGTGAAGACGGGACAGGGAGCACTGAAGCTTTCTTT. This translates into CATSEDGTGSTEAFF.